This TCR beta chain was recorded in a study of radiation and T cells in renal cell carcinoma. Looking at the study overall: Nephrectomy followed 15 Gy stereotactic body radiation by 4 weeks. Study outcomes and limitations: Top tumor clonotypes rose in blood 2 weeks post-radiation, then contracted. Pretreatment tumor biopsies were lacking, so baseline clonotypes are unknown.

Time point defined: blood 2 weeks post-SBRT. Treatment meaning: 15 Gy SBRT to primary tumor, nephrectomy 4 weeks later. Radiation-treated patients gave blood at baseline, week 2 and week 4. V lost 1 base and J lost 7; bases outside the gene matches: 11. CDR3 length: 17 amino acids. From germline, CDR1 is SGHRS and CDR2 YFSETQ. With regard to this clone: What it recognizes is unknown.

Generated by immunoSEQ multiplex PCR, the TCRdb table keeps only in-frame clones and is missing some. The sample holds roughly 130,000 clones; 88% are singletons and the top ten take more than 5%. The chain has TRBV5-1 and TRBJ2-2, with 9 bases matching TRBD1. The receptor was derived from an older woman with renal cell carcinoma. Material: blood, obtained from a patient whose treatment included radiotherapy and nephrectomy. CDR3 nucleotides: TGCGCCAGCAGCTTGCAAAGTGGGACAGGGTTTATCGGGGAGCTGTTTTTT. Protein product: CASSLQSGTGFIGELFF.